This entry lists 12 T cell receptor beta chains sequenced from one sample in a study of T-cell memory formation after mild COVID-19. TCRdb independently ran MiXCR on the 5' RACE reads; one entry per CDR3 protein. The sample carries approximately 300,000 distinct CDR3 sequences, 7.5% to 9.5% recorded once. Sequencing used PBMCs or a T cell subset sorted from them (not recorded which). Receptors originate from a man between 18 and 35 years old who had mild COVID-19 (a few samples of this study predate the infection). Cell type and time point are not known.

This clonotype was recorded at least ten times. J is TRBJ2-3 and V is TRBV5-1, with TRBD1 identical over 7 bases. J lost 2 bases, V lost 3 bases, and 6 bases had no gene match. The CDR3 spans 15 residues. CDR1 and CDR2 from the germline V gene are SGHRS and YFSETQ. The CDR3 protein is CASSSRGWATDTQYF. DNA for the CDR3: TGCGCCAGCAGCTCCAGGGGGTGGGCCACAGATACGCAGTATTTT.

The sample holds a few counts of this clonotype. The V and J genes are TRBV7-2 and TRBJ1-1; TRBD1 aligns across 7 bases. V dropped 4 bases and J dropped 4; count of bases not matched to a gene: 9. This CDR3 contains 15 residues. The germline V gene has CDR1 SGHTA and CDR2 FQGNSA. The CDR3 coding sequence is TGTGCCAGCAGCTCGACAAGCAGGGGGACCACTGAAGCTTTCTTT. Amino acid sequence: CASSSTSRGTTEAFF.

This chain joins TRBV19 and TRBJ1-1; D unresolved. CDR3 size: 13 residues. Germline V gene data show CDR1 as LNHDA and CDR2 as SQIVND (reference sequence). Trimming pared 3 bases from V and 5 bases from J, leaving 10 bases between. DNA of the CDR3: TGTGCCAGTAGTATCCCTTCTTGGACTGAAGCTTTCTTT. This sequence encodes CASSIPSWTEAFF.

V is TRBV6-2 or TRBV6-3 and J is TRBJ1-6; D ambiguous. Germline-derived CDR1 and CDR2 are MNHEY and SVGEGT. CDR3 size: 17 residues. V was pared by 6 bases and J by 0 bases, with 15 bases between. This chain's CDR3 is CASRSPGSSSYNSPLHF. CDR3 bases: TGTGCCAGCAGAAGTCCGGGATCAAGCTCCTATAATTCACCCCTCCACTTT.

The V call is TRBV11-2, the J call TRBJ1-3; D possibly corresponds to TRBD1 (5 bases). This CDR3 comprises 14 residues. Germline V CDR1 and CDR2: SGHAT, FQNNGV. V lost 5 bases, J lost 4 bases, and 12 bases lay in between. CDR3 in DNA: TGTGCCAGCAGCCTCACAGGAAAAGGAAACACCATATATTTT. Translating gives CASSLTGKGNTIYF. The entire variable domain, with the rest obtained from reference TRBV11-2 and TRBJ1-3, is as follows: EAGVAQSPRYKIIEKRQSVAFWCNPISGHATLYWYQQILGQGPKLLIQFQNNGVVDDSQLPKDRFSAERLKGVDSTLKIQPAKLEDSAVYLCASSLTGKGNTIYFGEGSWLTVV.

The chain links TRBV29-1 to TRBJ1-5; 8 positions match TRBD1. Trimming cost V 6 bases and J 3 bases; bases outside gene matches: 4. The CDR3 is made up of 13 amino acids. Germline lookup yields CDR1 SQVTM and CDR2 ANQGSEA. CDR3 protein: CSVATGDNQPQHF. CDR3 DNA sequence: TGCAGCGTCGCGACAGGGGACAATCAGCCCCAGCATTTT.

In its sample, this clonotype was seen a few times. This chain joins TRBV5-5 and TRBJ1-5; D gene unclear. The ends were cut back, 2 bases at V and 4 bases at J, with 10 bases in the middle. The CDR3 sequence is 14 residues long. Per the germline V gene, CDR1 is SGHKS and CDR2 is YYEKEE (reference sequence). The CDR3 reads CASSFTAVNQPQHF. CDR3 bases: TGTGCCAGCAGCTTCACAGCTGTGAATCAGCCCCAGCATTTT.

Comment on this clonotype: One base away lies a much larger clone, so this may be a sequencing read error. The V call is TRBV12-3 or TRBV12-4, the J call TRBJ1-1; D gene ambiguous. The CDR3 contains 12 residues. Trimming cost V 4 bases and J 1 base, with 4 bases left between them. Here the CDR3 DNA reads TGTGCCAGCAGTTGGGAGAACACTGAAGCTTTCTTT. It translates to CASSWENTEAFF.

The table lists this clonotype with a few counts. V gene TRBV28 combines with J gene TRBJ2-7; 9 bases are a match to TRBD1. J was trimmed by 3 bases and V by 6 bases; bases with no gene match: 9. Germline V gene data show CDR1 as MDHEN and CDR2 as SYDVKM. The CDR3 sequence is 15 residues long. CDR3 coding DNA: TGTGCCAGCAGCTCACTCGGGACAGGGAACTACGAGCAGTACGTC. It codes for CASSSLGTGNYEQYV.

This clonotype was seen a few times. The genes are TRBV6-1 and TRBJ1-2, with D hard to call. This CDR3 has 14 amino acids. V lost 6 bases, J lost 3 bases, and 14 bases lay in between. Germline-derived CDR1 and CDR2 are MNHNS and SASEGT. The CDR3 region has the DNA TGTGCCAGCAGAGCCCCGGCGGGATACTATGGCTACACCTTC. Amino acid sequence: CASRAPAGYYGYTF.

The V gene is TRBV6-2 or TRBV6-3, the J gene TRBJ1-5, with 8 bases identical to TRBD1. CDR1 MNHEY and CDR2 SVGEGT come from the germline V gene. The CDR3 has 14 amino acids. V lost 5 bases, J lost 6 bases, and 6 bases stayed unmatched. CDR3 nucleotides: TGTGCCAGCAGTCCACAGGGGGGTGCTCAGCCCCAGCATTTT. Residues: CASSPQGGAQPQHF.

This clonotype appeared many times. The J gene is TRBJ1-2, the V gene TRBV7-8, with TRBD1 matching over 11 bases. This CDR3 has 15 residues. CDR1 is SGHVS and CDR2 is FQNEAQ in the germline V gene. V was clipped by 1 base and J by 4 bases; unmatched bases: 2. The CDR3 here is CASSLGDRGTYGYTF. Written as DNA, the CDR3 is TGTGCCAGCAGCTTAGGGGACAGGGGGACCTATGGCTACACCTTC.